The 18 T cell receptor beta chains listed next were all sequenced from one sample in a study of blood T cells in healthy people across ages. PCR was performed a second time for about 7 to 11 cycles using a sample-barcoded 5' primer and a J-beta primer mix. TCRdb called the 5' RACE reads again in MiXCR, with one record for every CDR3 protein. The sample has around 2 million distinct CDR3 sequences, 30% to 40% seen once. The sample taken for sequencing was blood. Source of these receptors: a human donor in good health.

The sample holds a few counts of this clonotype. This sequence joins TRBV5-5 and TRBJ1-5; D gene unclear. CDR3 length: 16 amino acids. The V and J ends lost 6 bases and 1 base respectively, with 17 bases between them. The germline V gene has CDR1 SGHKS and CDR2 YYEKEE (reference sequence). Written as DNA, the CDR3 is TGTGCCAGCAACCCCCGGGGAGGGAGGAGCAATCAGCCCCAGCATTTT. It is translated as CASNPRGGRSNQPQHF.

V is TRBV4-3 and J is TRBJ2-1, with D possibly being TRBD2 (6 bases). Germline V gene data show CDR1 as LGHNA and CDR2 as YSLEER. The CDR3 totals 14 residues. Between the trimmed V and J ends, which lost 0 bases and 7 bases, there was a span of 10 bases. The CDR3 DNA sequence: TGCGCCAGCAGCCAAGAGGGGGGTGGGAATGAGCAGTTCTTC. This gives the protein CASSQEGGGNEQFF.

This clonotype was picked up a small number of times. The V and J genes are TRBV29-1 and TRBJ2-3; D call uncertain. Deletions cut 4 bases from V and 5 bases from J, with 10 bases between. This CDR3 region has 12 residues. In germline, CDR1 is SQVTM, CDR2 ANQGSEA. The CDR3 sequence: CSVVRRRDTQYF. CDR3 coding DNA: TGCAGCGTTGTAAGGCGGAGAGATACGCAGTATTTT.

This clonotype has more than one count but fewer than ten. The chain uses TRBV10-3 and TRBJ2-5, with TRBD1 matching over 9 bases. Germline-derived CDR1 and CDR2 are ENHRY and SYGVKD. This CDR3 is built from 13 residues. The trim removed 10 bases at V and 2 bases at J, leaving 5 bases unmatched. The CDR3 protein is CATQTGGQETQYF. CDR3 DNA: TGTGCCACCCAGACAGGGGGGCAAGAGACCCAGTACTTC.

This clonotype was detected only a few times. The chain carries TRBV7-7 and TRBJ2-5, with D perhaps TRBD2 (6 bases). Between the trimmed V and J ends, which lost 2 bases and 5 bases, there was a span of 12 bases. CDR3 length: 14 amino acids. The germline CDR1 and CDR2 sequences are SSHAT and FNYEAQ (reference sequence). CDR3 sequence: CASSLLMAGETQYF. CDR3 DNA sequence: TGTGCCAGCAGCTTATTGATGGCGGGGGAGACCCAGTACTTC.

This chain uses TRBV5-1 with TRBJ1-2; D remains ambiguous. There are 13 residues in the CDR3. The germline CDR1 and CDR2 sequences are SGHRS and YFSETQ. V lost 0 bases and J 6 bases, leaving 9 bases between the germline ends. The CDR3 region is CASSLETVHGYTF. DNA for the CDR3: TGCGCCAGCAGCTTGGAAACAGTCCATGGCTACACCTTC.

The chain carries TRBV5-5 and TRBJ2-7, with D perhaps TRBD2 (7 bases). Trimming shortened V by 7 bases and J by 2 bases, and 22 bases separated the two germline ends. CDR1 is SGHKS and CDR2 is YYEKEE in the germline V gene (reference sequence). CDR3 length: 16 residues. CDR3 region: CASQQRGGTLTYEQYF. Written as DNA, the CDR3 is TGTGCCAGCCAGCAGCGGGGCGGGACACTCACCTACGAGCAGTACTTC.

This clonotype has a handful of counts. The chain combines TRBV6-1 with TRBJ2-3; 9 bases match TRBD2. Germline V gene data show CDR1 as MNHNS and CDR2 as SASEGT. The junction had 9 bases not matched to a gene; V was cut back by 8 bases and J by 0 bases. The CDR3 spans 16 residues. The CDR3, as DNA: TGTGCCAGCTACTACATAGCGGGGGCGAGCACAGATACGCAGTATTTT. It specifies CASYYIAGASTDTQYF.

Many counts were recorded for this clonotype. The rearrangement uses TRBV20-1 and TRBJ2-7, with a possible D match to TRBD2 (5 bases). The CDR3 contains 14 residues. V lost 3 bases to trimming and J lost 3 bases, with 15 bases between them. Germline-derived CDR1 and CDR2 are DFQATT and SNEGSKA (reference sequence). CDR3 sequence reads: CSARDWELGYEQYF. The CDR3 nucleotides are TGCAGTGCTAGGGATTGGGAGTTGGGCTACGAGCAGTACTTC.

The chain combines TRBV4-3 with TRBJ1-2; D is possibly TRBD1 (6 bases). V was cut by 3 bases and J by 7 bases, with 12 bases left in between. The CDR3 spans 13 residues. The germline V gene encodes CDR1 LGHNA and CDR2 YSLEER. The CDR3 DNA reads TGCGCCAGCAGCCAGAGGGGGATCAGTGGCTACACCTTC. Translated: CASSQRGISGYTF.

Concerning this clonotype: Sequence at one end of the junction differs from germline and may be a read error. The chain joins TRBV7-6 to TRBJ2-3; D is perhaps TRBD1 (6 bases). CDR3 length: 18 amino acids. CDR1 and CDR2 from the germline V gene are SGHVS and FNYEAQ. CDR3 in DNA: TGTGCTAGCAGCTTAGGAGGTCCAGGGGCCGCCAAATACGATACGCAGTATTTT. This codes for CASSLGGPGAAKYDTQYF.

The chain's CDR3 is CASSLIGWGTYGYTF. CDR3 in DNA: TGTGCCAGCAGCTTAATAGGGTGGGGGACTTATGGCTACACCTTC. The gene calls are TRBV7-2 and TRBJ1-2, with D maybe TRBD1 (5 bases). Between the trimmed V and J ends, which lost 2 bases and 5 bases, there was a span of 15 bases. The CDR3 has 15 residues. The germline V gene encodes CDR1 SGHTA and CDR2 FQGNSA.

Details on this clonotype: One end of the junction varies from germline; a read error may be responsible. The CDR3 DNA reads as TGTGCCAACAGTTACTCGAGTAACACCTACGAGCAGTACTTC. Encoded protein: CANSYSSNTYEQYF. V gene TRBV6-2 or TRBV6-3 combines with J gene TRBJ2-7, with no clear D. The CDR3 length is 14 residues. The germline V gene has CDR1 MNHEY and CDR2 SVGEGT.

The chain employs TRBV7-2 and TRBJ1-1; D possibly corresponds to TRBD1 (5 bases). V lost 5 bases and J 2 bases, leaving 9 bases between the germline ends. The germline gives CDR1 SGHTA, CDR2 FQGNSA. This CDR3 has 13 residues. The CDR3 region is CASSIRVNTEAFF. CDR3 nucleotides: TGTGCCAGCAGCATCAGGGTTAACACTGAAGCTTTCTTT.

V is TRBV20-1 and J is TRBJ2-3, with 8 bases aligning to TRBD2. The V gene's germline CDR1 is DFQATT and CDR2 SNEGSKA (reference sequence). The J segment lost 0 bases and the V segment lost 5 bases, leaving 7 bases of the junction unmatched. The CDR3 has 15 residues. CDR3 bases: TGCAGTGCTCGACAAGCGGGGGTTAGCACAGATACGCAGTATTTT. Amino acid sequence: CSARQAGVSTDTQYF.

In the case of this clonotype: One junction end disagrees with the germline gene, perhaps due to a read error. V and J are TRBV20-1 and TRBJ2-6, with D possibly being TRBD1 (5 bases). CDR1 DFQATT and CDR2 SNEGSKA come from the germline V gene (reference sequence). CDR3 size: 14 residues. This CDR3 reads CSANTPTGANVRTF. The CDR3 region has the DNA TGCAGTGCTAACACACCCACTGGGGCCAACGTCCGGACTTTC.

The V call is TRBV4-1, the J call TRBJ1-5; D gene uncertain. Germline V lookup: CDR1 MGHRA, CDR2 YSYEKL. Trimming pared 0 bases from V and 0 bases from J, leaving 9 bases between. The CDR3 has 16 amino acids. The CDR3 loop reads CASSQEEGVSNQPQHF. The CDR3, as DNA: TGCGCCAGCAGCCAAGAGGAGGGCGTTAGCAATCAGCCCCAGCATTTT.

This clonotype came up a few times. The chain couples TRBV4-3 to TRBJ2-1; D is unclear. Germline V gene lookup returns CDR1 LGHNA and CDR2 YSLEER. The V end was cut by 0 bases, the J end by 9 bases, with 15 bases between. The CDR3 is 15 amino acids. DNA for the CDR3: TGCGCCAGCAGCCAAGATCGTAGTGGGCCTAGTGAGCAGTTCTTC. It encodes CASSQDRSGPSEQFF.